Below, 16 T cell receptor beta chains from the same sample are listed, as sequenced in a study of T cells after yellow fever vaccination. TCRdb reprocessed the 5' RACE reads with MiXCR, giving one entry per CDR3 protein. This sample has about 340,000 distinct CDR3 sequences, with approximately 3.9% found just once. Sequences were derived from PBMCs, sampled 5 days after the yellow fever booster vaccination. These receptor sequences come from a man between 18 and 29 years old who received the YFV17D yellow fever vaccine.

V usage is TRBV6-2 or TRBV6-3 and J usage is TRBJ1-5; D gene unclear. V lost 6 bases to trimming and J lost 4 bases, with 7 bases between them. The CDR3 covers 12 residues. Germline V lookup: CDR1 MNHEY, CDR2 SVGEGT. The CDR3 bases are TGTGCCAGCAGACTGCCGAATCAGCCCCAGCATTTT. This sequence encodes CASRLPNQPQHF.

This clonotype was counted only a few times. The chain joins TRBV19 to TRBJ2-1; 7 positions match TRBD1. V dropped 5 bases and J dropped 6; count of bases not matched to a gene: 10. Germline assignment: CDR1 LNHDA and CDR2 SQIVND (reference sequence). The CDR3 is 15 amino acids. The CDR3 DNA follows: TGTGCCAGTAGTCACCGGGACAGACCGAGCAATGAGCAGTTCTTC. Translating gives CASSHRDRPSNEQFF.

The table lists this clonotype with many counts. The chain links TRBV6-1 to TRBJ1-1; the D gene is possibly TRBD1 (5 bases). Germline values: CDR1 MNHNS, CDR2 SASEGT. V was clipped by 9 bases and J by 3 bases, with 17 bases between them. The CDR3 length is 14 residues. CDR3 residues: CASFPRGTDTEAFF. The CDR3 bases are TGTGCCAGTTTCCCTAGGGGTACGGACACTGAAGCTTTCTTT.

V gene TRBV6-5 combines with J gene TRBJ2-5, with TRBD1 matching 7 bases. The junction had 11 bases not matched to a gene; V was cut back by 5 bases and J by 5 bases. CDR1 MNHEY and CDR2 SVGAGI come from the germline V gene. The CDR3 length is 15 residues. The CDR3 sequence: CASSPPGGVLETQYF. CDR3 nucleotide sequence: TGTGCCAGCAGTCCCCCAGGGGGAGTCTTGGAGACCCAGTACTTC.

The rearrangement joins TRBV20-1 to TRBJ1-6; D unclear. Trimming took off 1 base at V and 0 bases at J, with 7 bases between the two ends. Germline CDR1 reads DFQATT; CDR2 reads SNEGSKA (reference sequence). The CDR3 length is 15 residues. The CDR3 loop is CSARGMGSYNSPLHF. The CDR3 region has the DNA TGCAGTGCTAGAGGGATGGGCTCCTATAATTCACCCCTCCACTTT.

In its sample, this clonotype was seen a few times. This rearrangement joins TRBV6-6 to TRBJ1-1, with 7 bases matching TRBD1. This CDR3 is 14 amino acids long. V lost 7 bases and J lost 3; bases outside the gene matches: 8. Germline values: CDR1 MNHNY, CDR2 SVGAGI (reference sequence). CDR3 in amino acids: CASNTGDLDTEAFF. The CDR3 DNA is TGTGCCAGCAATACAGGGGACCTGGACACTGAAGCTTTCTTT.

This clonotype has ten or more counts. The chain is built from TRBV7-2 and TRBJ2-5; D ambiguous. The germline V gene has CDR1 SGHTA and CDR2 FQGNSA. There are 13 residues in the CDR3. V gave up 6 bases and J gave up 2 bases, with 10 bases separating them. The CDR3 protein is CASSRMPQETQYF. CDR3 DNA sequence: TGTGCCAGCAGTCGGATGCCACAAGAGACCCAGTACTTC.

This clonotype was recorded at least ten times. The chain couples TRBV6-2 or TRBV6-3 to TRBJ2-7; 7 nucleotides agree with TRBD1. CDR3 size: 12 residues. Germline lookup yields CDR1 MNHEY and CDR2 SVGEGT. J gave up 5 bases and V 5 bases, and 3 bases lay outside the gene matches. The CDR3 coding sequence is TGTGCCAGCAGTAAAGGGGGCCACGAGCAGTACGTC. Residues: CASSKGGHEQYV.

This clonotype was detected only a few times. V gene TRBV5-1 combines with J gene TRBJ1-1; TRBD1 is a possible D gene (5 bases). There are 16 residues in the CDR3. V gave up 4 bases and J gave up 6 bases, with 22 bases separating them. Germline loops: CDR1 SGHRS, CDR2 YFSETQ. This CDR3 is CASSPLVLPGTSEAFF. The CDR3 nucleotides read TGCGCCAGCAGCCCATTGGTCCTCCCGGGGACCTCTGAAGCTTTCTTT.

This clonotype was picked up many times. The J gene is TRBJ2-2, the V gene TRBV19; D is ambiguous. The V gene's germline CDR1 is LNHDA and CDR2 SQIVND (reference sequence). This CDR3 is built from 13 residues. Trimming pared 0 bases from V and 5 bases from J, leaving 4 bases between. The DNA of the CDR3 is TGTGCCAGTAGTATAGACTGGACCGGGGAGCTGTTTTTT. It specifies CASSIDWTGELFF. Drawing the rest from reference TRBV19 and TRBJ2-2, the complete variable domain is DGGITQSPKYLFRKEGQNVTLSCEQNLNHDAMYWYRQDPGQGLRLIYYSQIVNDFQKGDIAEGYSVSREKKESFPLTVTSAQKNPTAFYLCASSIDWTGELFFGEGSRLTVL.

This chain connects TRBV10-3 to TRBJ2-3; 10 bases agree with TRBD1. In germline, CDR1 is ENHRY, CDR2 SYGVKD. J was trimmed by 4 bases and V by 7 bases; bases with no gene match: 5. CDR3 size: 14 residues. In DNA, the CDR3 is TGTGCCATCAAAGGGACAGGGGTAGCAGATACGCAGTATTTT. Translating it yields CAIKGTGVADTQYF.

This clonotype showed up just a few times. J is TRBJ2-5 and V is TRBV29-1; D not certain. V was clipped by 7 bases and J by 5 bases, with 17 bases between them. Germline CDR1 is SQVTM and CDR2 is ANQGSEA. CDR3 length equals 13 residues. As DNA, the CDR3 is TGCAGCGGGACCGGGCGGTTTGTGGAGACCCAGTACTTC. Protein product: CSGTGRFVETQYF.

This clonotype has a handful of counts. V and J are TRBV4-3 and TRBJ2-2; 7 bases map to TRBD1. The CDR3 sequence is 16 residues long. V was clipped by 0 bases and J by 5 bases; unmatched bases: 6. CDR1 and CDR2 (germline): LGHNA, YSLEER. The CDR3 nucleotides read TGCGCCAGCAGCCAAGATTTACAGGGGAAAACCGGGGAGCTGTTTTTT. Its protein product is CASSQDLQGKTGELFF.

V is TRBV24-1 and J is TRBJ2-5, with 10 bases aligning to TRBD1. V lost 3 bases, J lost 2 bases, and 5 bases stayed unmatched. Germline CDR1 KGHDR, CDR2 SFDVKD. The CDR3 is 16 residues long. DNA of the CDR3: TGTGCCACCAGTGATCCTGGGACAGGGGAACAAGAGACCCAGTACTTC. This translates into CATSDPGTGEQETQYF.

CDR3 DNA: TGTGCCAGCAGCCTCGCACTTTTAGGCGAAGCTTTCTTT. Its protein is CASSLALLGEAFF. The genes are TRBV7-2 and TRBJ1-1, with D unresolved. Deletions cut 5 bases from V and 8 bases from J, with 15 bases between. The CDR3 sequence is 13 residues long. Per germline, CDR1 SGHTA and CDR2 FQGNSA.

This clonotype was found many times. This chain joins TRBV20-1 and TRBJ2-1, with 9 bases lining up with TRBD1. The length of the CDR3 is 16 residues. J was trimmed by 6 bases and V by 0 bases; bases with no gene match: 9. CDR1 and CDR2 (germline): DFQATT, SNEGSKA (reference sequence). DNA for the CDR3: TGCAGTGCTAGAGATCCGAAACAGGGGGCGATCAATGAGCAGTTCTTC. Translated, it gives CSARDPKQGAINEQFF.